This T cell receptor beta chain was sequenced for a study of a mutant IDH1 vaccine in newly diagnosed glioma. Data came from immunoSEQ multiplex PCR; TCRdb stores just in-frame clones and leaves some out. The sample has 90,000 to 100,000 clones; roughly 91% are singletons. The V end lost 0 bases, the J end lost 1 base, and 11 bases lay between the germline ends. This CDR3 region has 15 residues. Per the germline V gene, CDR1 is SGDLS and CDR2 is YYNGEE. Time point: week 47, end of study. Every single dose of the vaccine, 300 ug of mutant IDH1 20-mer peptide, came with topical imiquimod. During weeks 1, 3, 5, 7, 11, 15, 19 and 23, patients received eight vaccinations. Notes on this clone: Its antigen is still unknown.

This TCR came from a woman in her fifties or sixties with glioma. The source material was PBMCs, sampled from a glioma patient whose treatment included an IDH1 peptide vaccine. The rearrangement joins TRBV9 to TRBJ2-7; tentative D call: TRBD2 (6 bases). This CDR3 is CASSVAGGASYEQYF. DNA for the CDR3: TGTGCCAGCAGCGTAGCTGGCGGGGCTTCCTACGAGCAGTACTTC.